One T cell receptor beta chain is described in this entry. Its antigen remains unknown. This specimen belongs to a study of T cell repertoires in cytomegalovirus infection. Overall study context: It was recently identified HLA-C-restricted and well-studied HLA-B-restricted CMV epitopes that the study used. Overall study results and limits: Predominance within the ex vivo response was attributable to HLA-C-restricted CMV-specific TCR beta clonotypes. CMV carriers with the relevant HLA were identified by cumulative public TCR beta family frequency.

TCRdb fed the reads into MiXCR, producing one record per CDR3 protein. The sample has some 940,000 distinct CDR3 sequences, less than 35% seen once. The CDR3 loop spans 14 amino acids. In germline, CDR1 is SGHTA, CDR2 FQGTGA. Trimming shortened V by 1 base and J by 1 base, and 4 bases separated the two germline ends. The genes are TRBV7-3 and TRBJ2-2; no clear D gene. The TCR originated in a human donor in good health (CMV status not recorded). Some clones in this sample may be carry-over from other donors' samples. Specimen: cultured CD8+ T cells from PBMCs, collected from culture after CMV antigen stimulation. This CDR3 is CASSLSLNTGELFF. Written as DNA, the CDR3 is TGTGCCAGCAGCTTAAGTCTGAACACCGGGGAGCTGTTTTTT.